The rows below give T cell receptor beta chains drawn from one sample of a study of Graves' ophthalmopathy and Graves' hyperthyroidism. TCRdb ran MiXCR on the multiplex PCR reads and lists one entry per CDR3 protein. The sample has hundreds of thousands of distinct CDR3 sequences; approximately 21% are singletons. Material for sequencing was peripheral blood. These receptors all come from a woman aged 18-29 years with stable Graves' hyperthyroidism. Some clones in this sample may be carry-over from other donors' samples. Both conserved end residues are part of each CDR3. A D gene is named only where the DNA matches it firmly. Size tells how often a clone was seen (once, few, many) or the class of an expanded clone, and some rows leave it out.

V	J	D	size	DNA	CDR3
TRBV20-1	TRBJ1-5	TRBD1	many	TGCAGTGCGGAACCCCCCGGGACAGGGTACAATCAGCCCCAGCATTTT	CSAEPPGTGYNQPQHF
TRBV20-1	TRBJ1-1	-	many	TGCAGTGCTAGAGATGGGGGGGGCGCAGGTGAAGCTTTCTTT	CSARDGGGAGEAFF
TRBV27	TRBJ1-1	-	many	TGTGCCAGCAGTAAAGCGGTCATGAACACTGAAGCTTTCTTT	CASSKAVMNTEAFF
TRBV12-3/TRBV12-4	TRBJ1-1	TRBD1	-	TGTGCCAGCAGTTTGGGACAGGGGGTTAGGAGCACTGAAGCTTTCTTT	CASSLGQGVRSTEAFF
TRBV3-1	TRBJ1-5	-	-	TGTGCCAGCAGCCAAGAGCTGGTCAGGGTCCTGAAGAGGCATCAGCCCCAGCATTTT	CASSQELVRVLKRHQPQHF
TRBV10-3	TRBJ2-2	TRBD1	many	TGTGCCATCAGCGAGACAGGGGGCCAAACCGGGGAGCTGTTTTTT	CAISETGGQTGELFF
TRBV29-1	TRBJ2-7	TRBD1	-	TGCAGCGTAGAAGGACAGGGGCTCTCCGAGCAGTACTTC	CSVEGQGLSEQYF
TRBV28	TRBJ2-4	-	-	TGTGCCAGCAGCTCGAAGGGGTTGGACATTCAGTACTTC	CASSSKGLDIQYF
TRBV3-1	TRBJ2-7	-	many	TGTGCCAGCAGCCTGTCCCCGAAGGAATACGAGCAGTACTTC	CASSLSPKEYEQYF
TRBV29-1	TRBJ1-1	-	many	TGCAGCGTTAGGTCAACCACTGAAGCTTTCTTT	CSVRSTTEAFF
TRBV4-2	TRBJ2-5	TRBD2	many	TGTGCCAGCAGCCCAGGACTAGCGGGGAGGGAAGAGACCCAGTACTTC	CASSPGLAGREETQYF
TRBV6-2/TRBV6-3	TRBJ2-2	TRBD2	few	TGTGCCAGCAGTTGGCAAGGACTAGCGGGGGAAAACACCGGGGAGCTGTTTTTT	CASSWQGLAGENTGELFF
TRBV11-2	TRBJ2-7	-	few	TGTGCCAGCAGCTTGACCGGGTGGGAGCAGTACTTC	CASSLTGWEQYF
TRBV2	TRBJ2-7	-	many	TGTGCCCTAGAGGACCCGAGCTCCTACGAGCAGTACTTC	CALEDPSSYEQYF
TRBV7-2	TRBJ2-7	-	many	TGTGCCAGCAGCCCTGGCGCGGGACCCTACGAGCAGTACTTC	CASSPGAGPYEQYF
TRBV10-3	TRBJ2-7	TRBD2	few	TGTGCCATCAGTGATAGAACCCTAGCGGGAGACTACGAGCAGTACTTC	CAISDRTLAGDYEQYF
TRBV5-1	TRBJ2-5	TRBD2	-	TGCGCCAGCAGTGCCCCTAGCGGGGGGGCTTTGGAGACCCAGTACTTC	CASSAPSGGALETQYF
TRBV19	TRBJ1-2	-	many	TGTGCCAGTAGTTCACAGAGTTACTATGGCTACACCTTC	CASSSQSYYGYTF
TRBV19	TRBJ1-2	-	many	TGTGCCAGTAGGGGAGCGACGGGGAAGATTGATGGCTACACCTTC	CASRGATGKIDGYTF
TRBV28	TRBJ2-7	-	-	TGTGCCAGCAGTTCCGGGACAAAGTACGAGCAGTACTTC	CASSSGTKYEQYF
TRBV5-1	TRBJ2-5	TRBD2	many	TGCGCCAGCAGCTGGCCGATACATCCTAGCGGGAGACCTCAAGAGACCCAGTACTTC	CASSWPIHPSGRPQETQYF
TRBV6-1	TRBJ1-1	TRBD1	-	TGTGCCAGCACCCAGACAGGGCTATCCACTGAAGCTTTCTTT	CASTQTGLSTEAFF
TRBV7-3	TRBJ2-5	-	few	TGTGCCAGCAGCCGAACCAGGACACTCTACCAAGAGACCCTGTACTTC	CASSRTRTLYQETLYF
TRBV12-3/TRBV12-4	TRBJ2-7	TRBD1	many	TGTGCCAGCAGTTCAGGGACAGGGACCGCAAAGCAGTACTTC	CASSSGTGTAKQYF
TRBV11-2	TRBJ2-2	-	few	TGTGCCAGCAGACGTGTAATGGTCACCGGGGAGCTGTTTTTT	CASRRVMVTGELFF
TRBV6-5	TRBJ1-5	-	-	TGTGCCAGCAGTTACGGCAGGGGCCAGCCCCAGCATTTT	CASSYGRGQPQHF
TRBV12-3/TRBV12-4	TRBJ1-1	-	-	TGTGCCAGCAGCTCCCCACCGGACGGATTGAACACTGAAGCTTTCTTT	CASSSPPDGLNTEAFF
TRBV11-2	TRBJ1-2	TRBD1	many	TGTGCCAGCAGTCGCGGGACAGTCGACGGCTACACCTTC	CASSRGTVDGYTF
TRBV6-5	TRBJ2-3	-	many	TGTGCCAGCAGTTATGAGGCCCTTAGCACAGATACGCAGTATTTT	CASSYEALSTDTQYF
TRBV9	TRBJ2-2	TRBD2	many	TGTGCCAGCAGCGTCAGCGGGAGGGCAACCGGGGAGCTGTTTTTT	CASSVSGRATGELFF
TRBV11-1	TRBJ2-7	-	-	TGTGCCAGCAGCTTCGTCGATAACGAGCAGTACTTC	CASSFVDNEQYF
TRBV13	TRBJ1-2	TRBD1	few	TGTGCCAGCAGCCCCCAGGAGGACAGGAACTATGGCTACACCTTC	CASSPQEDRNYGYTF
TRBV12-3/TRBV12-4	TRBJ1-5	-	-	TGTGCCAGCAGTTTAGTTGCGTTCGGAGGCAATCAGCCCCAGCATTTT	CASSLVAFGGNQPQHF
TRBV24-1	TRBJ1-1	-	many	TGTGCCACCAGTGCGCGGGGCATGAACACTGAAGCTTTCTTT	CATSARGMNTEAFF
TRBV19	TRBJ1-6	-	-	TGTGCCAGTAGTATATATCCAGGGGTCAATTCACCCCTCCACTTT	CASSIYPGVNSPLHF
TRBV6-1	TRBJ2-3	TRBD1	-	TGTGCCAGCAGCCGCTCCGGGACAGGGGGAACAGATACGCAGTATTTT	CASSRSGTGGTDTQYF
TRBV6-1	TRBJ1-5	TRBD1	many	TGTGCCAGCAGTGAGGACAGGGACTATCTTCAGCCCCAGCATTTT	CASSEDRDYLQPQHF
TRBV28	TRBJ1-2	-	-	TGTGCCAGCAGAGATCGGATGAATGCTGTACTTGGCTACACCTTC	CASRDRMNAVLGYTF
TRBV2	TRBJ1-3	TRBD1	many	TGTGCCAGCACCATCAGACAGGGCAACACCATATATTTT	CASTIRQGNTIYF
TRBV15	TRBJ2-7	TRBD2	many	TGTGCCACCAGCATGGGACTAGATAGCCACGAGCAGTACTTC	CATSMGLDSHEQYF
TRBV2	TRBJ1-2	TRBD1	many	TGTGCCAGCAGTAACCGGGACAGGGTCTATGGCTACACCTTC	CASSNRDRVYGYTF
TRBV29-1	TRBJ1-1	-	many	TGCAGCGTCATAACGCCGGGACGCCCCGAAGCTTTCTTT	CSVITPGRPEAFF